Ten or more counts support the clone carrying this T cell receptor (beta chain). Its antigen is still unknown. Via MiXCR, TCRdb re-called the 5' RACE reads, giving one row per CDR3 protein. The sample has over 25,000 distinct CDR3 sequences, about 1.6% seen once. The data stem from a study of neurological immune-mediated disorders. Study-wide points: Phylogenetic grouping assigned the repertoires of 18 of 34 multiple sclerosis patients to a single related-CDR3 cluster, representing a possible signature.

This clonotype was sampled from a woman in her twenties or thirties with multiple sclerosis. Specimen: PBMCs.

The CDR3 DNA reads as TGTGCCAGCAGCCAACCCCCAGACGAGGCTGGATCCTACGAGCAGTACTTC. Residues: CASSQPPDEAGSYEQYF. The chain uses TRBV7-9 and TRBJ2-7; D is unresolved. The CDR3 has 17 amino acids. The germline CDR1 and CDR2 sequences are SEHNR and FQNEAQ (reference sequence). Trimming removed 5 bases at V and 1 base at J, with 21 bases between.